This T cell receptor beta chain was documented in a study of beta chain features in type 1 diabetes. Study-level points and caveats: Across all four CD4+ subsets, people with type 1 diabetes showed modestly shorter TCRB CDR3s. Within patients, naive, central memory and Treg TCRB repertoires seemed more similar than within healthy donors.

Since all of the isolated RNA was reverse transcribed, expressed TCRB transcripts were what got sequenced. The assay was immunoSEQ multiplex PCR, and TCRdb's table has in-frame clones only and misses some. The sample has hundreds of thousands of clones, roughly a sixth seen once. Only one heparinised blood draw was taken per donor, and its volume averaged around 100 mL. Sorting of CD4+ naive, central memory, regulatory and stem cell-like memory cells was performed via CD45RO/CCR7/CD25/CD127/CD95/CD27. Germline CDR1 is SEHNR and CDR2 is FQNEAQ (reference sequence). With 5 bases removed from V and 3 bases from J, the gap between germline ends came to 14 bases. The CDR3 has 15 amino acids. In the case of this clone: Its antigen remains unidentified.

Material for sequencing was naive CD4+ T cells from blood. The receptor was isolated from a woman between 18 and 29 years old in good health. This chain connects TRBV7-9 to TRBJ2-1; D possibly corresponds to TRBD1 (6 bases). CDR3 nucleotides: TGTGCCAGCAGCCAACCAGGGGACCGCTACAATGAGCAGTTCTTC. Protein: CASSQPGDRYNEQFF.